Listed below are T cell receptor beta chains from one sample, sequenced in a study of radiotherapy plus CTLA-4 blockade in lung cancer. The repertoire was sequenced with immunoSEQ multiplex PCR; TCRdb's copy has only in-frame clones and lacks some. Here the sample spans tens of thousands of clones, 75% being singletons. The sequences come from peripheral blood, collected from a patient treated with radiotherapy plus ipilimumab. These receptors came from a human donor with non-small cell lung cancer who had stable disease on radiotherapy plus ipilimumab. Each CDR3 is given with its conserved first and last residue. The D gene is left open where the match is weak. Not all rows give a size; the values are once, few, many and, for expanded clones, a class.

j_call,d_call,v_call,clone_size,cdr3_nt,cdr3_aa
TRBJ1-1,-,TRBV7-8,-,TGTGCCAGCAGCTTAGGAGTAGGGAGACCTGAAGCTTTCTTT,CASSLGVGRPEAFF
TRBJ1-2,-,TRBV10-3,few,TGTGCCATCAGCGGGGGTTCGGGCGGCTACACCTTC,CAISGGSGGYTF
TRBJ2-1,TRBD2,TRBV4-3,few,TGCGCCAGCAGCCAGGACACTAGCGGGGGATACAATGAGCAGTTCTTC,CASSQDTSGGYNEQFF
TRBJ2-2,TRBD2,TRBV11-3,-,TGTGCCAGCAGCTTCGGACTAGCGGGCACCGGGGAGCTGTTTTTT,CASSFGLAGTGELFF
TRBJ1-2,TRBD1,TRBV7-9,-,TGTGCCAGCAGCACCCGGACAGGGGGCTATTATGGCTACACCTTC,CASSTRTGGYYGYTF
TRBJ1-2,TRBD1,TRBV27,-,TGTGCCAGCAGGGGGACAGGGAAGAACTATGGCTACACCTTC,CASRGTGKNYGYTF
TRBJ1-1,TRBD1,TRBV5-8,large,TGTGCCAGCAGCTCGACAGGGTTCGGCACTGAAGCTTTCTTT,CASSSTGFGTEAFF
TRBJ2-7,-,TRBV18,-,TGTGCCAGCTCGCCCGGGACCTACGAGCAGTACTTC,CASSPGTYEQYF
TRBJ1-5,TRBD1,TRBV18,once,TGTGCCAGCTCAACTACAGGGGCGGGCGATCAGCCCCAGCATTTT,CASSTTGAGDQPQHF
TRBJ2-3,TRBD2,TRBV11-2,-,TGTGCCAGCAGCTTAGCCTCGACTAGCGGGGGCCTCACAGATACGCAGTATTTT,CASSLASTSGGLTDTQYF
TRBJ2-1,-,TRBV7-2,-,TGTGCCAGCAGCCAAAGGGGGAATGAGCAGTTCTTC,CASSQRGNEQFF
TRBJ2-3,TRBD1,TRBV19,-,TGTGCCAGTAGTATAGAACCCTCCCTCCGGGACAGGGGGCGTCCAACAGATACGCAGTATTTT,CASSIEPSLRDRGRPTDTQYF
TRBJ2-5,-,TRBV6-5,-,TGTGCCGGCCGGCACGGGGAGACCCAGTACTTC,CAGRHGETQYF
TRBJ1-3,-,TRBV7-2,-,TGTGCCAGCAGCCATCCCGGAAACACCATATATTTT,CASSHPGNTIYF
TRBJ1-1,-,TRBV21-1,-,TGTGCCAGCACCCGAGGGGGCCTTCGAGGTGACACTGAAGCTTTCTTT,CASTRGGLRGDTEAFF
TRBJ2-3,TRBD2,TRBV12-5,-,TGTGCTAGTGGTTTCCGGGTGGCGGGGGGCAAGGATACGCAGTATTTT,CASGFRVAGGKDTQYF
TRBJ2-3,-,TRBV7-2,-,TGTGCCAGCAGCTTAAGGGGGAGCACAGATACGCAGTATTTT,CASSLRGSTDTQYF
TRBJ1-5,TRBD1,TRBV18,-,TGTGCCAGCTCACCAGCGCCGGGACAGGGCAATCAGCCCCAGCATTTT,CASSPAPGQGNQPQHF
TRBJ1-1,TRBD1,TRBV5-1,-,TGCGCCAGCAGCCGCAGACAGGGTACGAACACTGAAGCTTTCTTT,CASSRRQGTNTEAFF
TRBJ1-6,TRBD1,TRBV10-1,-,TGCGCCAGCAGTGATGGGACAGTTAATTCACCCCTCCACTTT,CASSDGTVNSPLHF
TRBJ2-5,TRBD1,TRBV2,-,TGTGCCAGCAGTCCCGGGACAGGGTTTGGCGAGACCCAGTACTTC,CASSPGTGFGETQYF
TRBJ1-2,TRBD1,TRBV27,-,TGTGCCAGCAGTCCCAGGGACAGGGGTACCTATGGCTACACCTTC,CASSPRDRGTYGYTF
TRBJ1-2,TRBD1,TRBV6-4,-,TGTGCCAGCAGAGGGACAGGGACTGGCTACACCTTC,CASRGTGTGYTF
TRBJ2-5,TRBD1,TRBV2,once,TGTGCCAGCAGTGCCGGGACAGGATCTAGAGAGACCCAGTACTTC,CASSAGTGSRETQYF
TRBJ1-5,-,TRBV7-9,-,TGTGCCAGCAGCTGGGGAGGTGAGAATCAGCCCCAGCATTTT,CASSWGGENQPQHF
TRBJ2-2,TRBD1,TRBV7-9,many,TGTGCCAGCAGCGAGGACAGGGGATATGCCGGGGAGCTGTTTTTT,CASSEDRGYAGELFF
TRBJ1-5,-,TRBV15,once,TGTGCCACCAGCGGGAGACAGGATTATAGCAATCAGCCCCAGCATTTT,CATSGRQDYSNQPQHF
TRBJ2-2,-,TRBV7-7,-,TGTGCCAGCAGCTTAGACAGTTACACCGGGGAGCTGTTTTTT,CASSLDSYTGELFF
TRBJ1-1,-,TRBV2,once,TGTGCCAGCAGTGTCGGGATTAACACTGAAGCTTTCTTT,CASSVGINTEAFF
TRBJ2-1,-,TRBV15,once,TGTGCCACCAGCAGAGATTATTACAATGAGCAGTTCTTC,CATSRDYYNEQFF
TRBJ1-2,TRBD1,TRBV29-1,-,TGCAGCGTTGTGCAGGGGGCTTTGTATGGCTACACCTTC,CSVVQGALYGYTF
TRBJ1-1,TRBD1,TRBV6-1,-,TGTGCCAGCAGGACCGGACAGGGACGGAGCACTGAAGCTTTCTTT,CASRTGQGRSTEAFF
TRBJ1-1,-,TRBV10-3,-,TGTGCCATCAGTGTGCAGGGGAACACTGAAGCTTTCTTT,CAISVQGNTEAFF
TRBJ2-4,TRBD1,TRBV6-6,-,TGTGCCAGCAGAGACAGGGAAAGTAGCATTCAGTACTTC,CASRDRESSIQYF
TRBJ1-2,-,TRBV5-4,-,TGTGCCAGCAGCTTGGGGTACGGCGACTCTCGGGGTGGCTACACCTTC,CASSLGYGDSRGGYTF
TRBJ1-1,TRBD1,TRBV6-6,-,TGTGCCAGCAGCCAGGGGGGAGCGGTCACTGAAGCTTTCTTT,CASSQGGAVTEAFF
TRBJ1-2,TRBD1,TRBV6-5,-,TGTGCCAGCAGTTACCGGGACAGCTACTATGGCTACACCTTC,CASSYRDSYYGYTF
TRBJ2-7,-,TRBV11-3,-,TGTGCCAGCAGTTTAACATTTTGGGGAGCCGCAACCTACGAGCAGTACTTC,CASSLTFWGAATYEQYF
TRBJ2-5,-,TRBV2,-,TGTGCCAGCAGGGCGGGGGCGCGGGCTCAAGAGACCCAGTACTTC,CASRAGARAQETQYF
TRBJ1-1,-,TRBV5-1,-,TGCGCCAGCAGCCTAGGGAGGAACACTGAAGCTTTCTTT,CASSLGRNTEAFF
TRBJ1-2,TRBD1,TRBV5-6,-,TGTGCCAGCAGCCCGGGACAGGGGATTAACTATGGCTACACCTTC,CASSPGQGINYGYTF
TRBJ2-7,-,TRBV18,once,TGTGCCAGCTCACCACCGGGGGGGGCGGTCTCCTACGAGCAGTACTTC,CASSPPGGAVSYEQYF
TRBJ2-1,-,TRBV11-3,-,TGTGCCAGCAGCCCGCGGCGGGGCTACTACAATGAGCAGTTCTTC,CASSPRRGYYNEQFF
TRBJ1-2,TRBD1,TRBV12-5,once,TGTGCTAGTGGTTCCGACACAGGGGAACGCTACACCTTC,CASGSDTGERYTF
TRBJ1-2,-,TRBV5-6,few,TGTGCCAGCAGCTTGGGATACCAGGGCTCCTACACCTTC,CASSLGYQGSYTF